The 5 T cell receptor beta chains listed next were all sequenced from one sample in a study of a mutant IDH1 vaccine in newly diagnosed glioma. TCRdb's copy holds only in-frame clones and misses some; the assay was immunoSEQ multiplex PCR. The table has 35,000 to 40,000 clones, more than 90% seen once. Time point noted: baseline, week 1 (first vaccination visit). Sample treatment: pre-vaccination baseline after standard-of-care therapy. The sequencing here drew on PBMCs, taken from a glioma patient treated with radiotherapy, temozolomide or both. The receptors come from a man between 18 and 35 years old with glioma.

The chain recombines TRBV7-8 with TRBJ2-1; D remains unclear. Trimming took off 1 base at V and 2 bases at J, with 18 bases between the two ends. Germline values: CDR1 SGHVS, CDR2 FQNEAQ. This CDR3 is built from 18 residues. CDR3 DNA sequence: TGTGCCAGCAGCTTAGGCTACTCTGGGAAACAAACCTACAATGAGCAGTTCTTC. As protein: CASSLGYSGKQTYNEQFF.

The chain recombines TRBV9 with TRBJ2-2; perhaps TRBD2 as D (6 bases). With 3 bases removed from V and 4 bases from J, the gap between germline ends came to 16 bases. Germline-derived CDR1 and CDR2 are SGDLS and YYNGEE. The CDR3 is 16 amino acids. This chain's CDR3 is CASSGGLSLATGELFF. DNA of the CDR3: TGTGCCAGCAGCGGGGGACTTTCCCTCGCCACCGGGGAGCTGTTTTTT.

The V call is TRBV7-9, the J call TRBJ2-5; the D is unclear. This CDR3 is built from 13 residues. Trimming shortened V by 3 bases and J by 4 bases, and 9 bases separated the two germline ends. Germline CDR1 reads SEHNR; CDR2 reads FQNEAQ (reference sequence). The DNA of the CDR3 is TGTGCCAGCAGCTTTATATCGGGAGAGACCCAGTACTTC. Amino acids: CASSFISGETQYF.

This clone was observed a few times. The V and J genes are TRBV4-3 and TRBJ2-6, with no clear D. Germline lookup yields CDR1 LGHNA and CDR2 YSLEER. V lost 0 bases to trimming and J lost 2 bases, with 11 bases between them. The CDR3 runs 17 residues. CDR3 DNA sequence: TGCGCCAGCAGCCAAGAGGGTGGGCTTACTGGGGCCAACGTCCTGACTTTC. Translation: CASSQEGGLTGANVLTF.

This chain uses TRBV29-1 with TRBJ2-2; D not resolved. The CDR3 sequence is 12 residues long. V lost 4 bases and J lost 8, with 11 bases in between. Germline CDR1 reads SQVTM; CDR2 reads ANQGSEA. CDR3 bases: TGCAGCGTTGGCGGCGGAAGGGGGGAGCTGTTTTTT. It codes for CSVGGGRGELFF.